This TCR beta chain was obtained from a study of long-term antiretroviral therapy in people with HIV. This clone turned up a few times. Running of the v3.0 immunoSEQ assay took place at survey level. Clones were sequenced by immunoSEQ multiplex PCR, and TCRdb holds only the in-frame ones, with some missing. The repertoire consists of around 20,000 clones, with around 78% occurring once and the leading ten covering around 7%. CDR1 SGDLS and CDR2 YYNGEE come from the germline V gene. The CDR3 sequence is 16 residues long. Trimming took off 1 base at V and 9 bases at J, with 17 bases between the two ends.

The sequence came from a man aged 50-60 years with HIV. Sequencing was performed on unsorted PBMCs, taken 2.2 years after starting antiretroviral therapy. The genes are TRBV9 and TRBJ1-6; D may be TRBD1 (6 bases). The CDR3 reads CASSVSSGQGPSPLHF. The CDR3 DNA sequence: TGTGCCAGCAGCGTATCGAGCGGGCAGGGGCCTTCACCCCTCCACTTT.